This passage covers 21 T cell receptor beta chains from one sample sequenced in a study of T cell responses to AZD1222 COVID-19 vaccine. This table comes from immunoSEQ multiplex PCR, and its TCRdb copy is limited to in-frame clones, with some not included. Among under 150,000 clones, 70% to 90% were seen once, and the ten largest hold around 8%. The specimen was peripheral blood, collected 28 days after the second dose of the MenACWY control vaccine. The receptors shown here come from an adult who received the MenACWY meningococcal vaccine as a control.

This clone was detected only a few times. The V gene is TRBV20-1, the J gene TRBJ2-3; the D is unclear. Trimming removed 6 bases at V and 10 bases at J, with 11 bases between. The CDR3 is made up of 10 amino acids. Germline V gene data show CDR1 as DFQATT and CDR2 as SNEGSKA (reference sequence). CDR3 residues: CSAYLAAQYF. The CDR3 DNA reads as TGCAGTGCCTACCTGGCGGCGCAGTATTTT.

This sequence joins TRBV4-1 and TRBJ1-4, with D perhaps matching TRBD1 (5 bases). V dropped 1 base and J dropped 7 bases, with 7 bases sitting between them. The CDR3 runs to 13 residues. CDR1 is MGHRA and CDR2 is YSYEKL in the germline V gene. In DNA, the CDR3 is TGCGCCAGCAGCCAAGTGACAGCTGAAAAACTGTTTTTT. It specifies CASSQVTAEKLFF.

CDR3 amino acids: CASSQEARAQETQYF. CDR3 coding DNA: TGTGCCAGCAGCCAAGAAGCGAGGGCCCAAGAGACCCAGTACTTC. This rearrangement joins TRBV4-2 to TRBJ2-5; D may be TRBD2 (5 bases). The length of the CDR3 is 15 residues. The V end was cut by 0 bases, the J end by 1 base, with 9 bases between. Germline CDR1 reads LGHNA; CDR2 reads YNFKEQ.

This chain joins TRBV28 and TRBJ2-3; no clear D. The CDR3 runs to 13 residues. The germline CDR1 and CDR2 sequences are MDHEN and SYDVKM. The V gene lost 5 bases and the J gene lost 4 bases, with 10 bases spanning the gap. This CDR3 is CASSPSDSDTQYF. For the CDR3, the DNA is TGTGCCAGCAGTCCGAGTGACTCAGATACGCAGTATTTT.

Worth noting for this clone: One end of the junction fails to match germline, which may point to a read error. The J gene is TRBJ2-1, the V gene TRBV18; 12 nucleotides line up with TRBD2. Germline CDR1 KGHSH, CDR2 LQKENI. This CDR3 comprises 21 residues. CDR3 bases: TGTGCCGGCTCACCAAGGTATGGCTCGGGGGCGACTAGCGGGAGAGTTCCTGAGCAGTTCTTC. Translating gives CAGSPRYGSGATSGRVPEQFF. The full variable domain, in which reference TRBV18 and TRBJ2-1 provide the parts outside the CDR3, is NAGVMQNPRHLVRRRGQEARLRCSPMKGHSHVYWYRQLPEEGLKFMVYLQKENIIDESGMPKERFSAEFPKEGPSILRIQQVVRGDSAAYFCAGSPRYGSGATSGRVPEQFFGPGTRLTVL.

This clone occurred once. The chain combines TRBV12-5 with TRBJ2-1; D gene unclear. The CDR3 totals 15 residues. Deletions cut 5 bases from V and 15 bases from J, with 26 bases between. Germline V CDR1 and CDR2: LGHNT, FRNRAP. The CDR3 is CASGDSGPPEKRRFF. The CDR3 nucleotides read TGTGCTAGTGGTGATTCCGGGCCCCCCGAGAAACGGCGGTTCTTC.

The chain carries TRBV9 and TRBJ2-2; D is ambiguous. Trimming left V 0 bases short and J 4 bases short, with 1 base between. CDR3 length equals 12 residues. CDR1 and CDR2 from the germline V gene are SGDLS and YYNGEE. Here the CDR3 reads CASSVGTGELFF. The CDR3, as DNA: TGTGCCAGCAGCGTAGGCACCGGGGAGCTGTTTTTT.

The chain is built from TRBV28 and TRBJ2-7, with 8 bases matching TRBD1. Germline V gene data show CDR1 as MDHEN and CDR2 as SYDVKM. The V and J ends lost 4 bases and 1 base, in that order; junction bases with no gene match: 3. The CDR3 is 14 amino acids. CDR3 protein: CASSSGQGSYEQYV. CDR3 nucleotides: TGTGCCAGCAGTTCCGGACAGGGTTCCTACGAGCAGTACGTC.

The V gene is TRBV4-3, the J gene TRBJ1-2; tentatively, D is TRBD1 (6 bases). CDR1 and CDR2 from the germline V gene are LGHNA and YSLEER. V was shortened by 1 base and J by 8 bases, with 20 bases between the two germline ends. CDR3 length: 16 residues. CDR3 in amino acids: CASSQVGAGGRKGYTF. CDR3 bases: TGCGCCAGCAGCCAAGTAGGCGCCGGGGGCCGAAAAGGCTACACCTTC.

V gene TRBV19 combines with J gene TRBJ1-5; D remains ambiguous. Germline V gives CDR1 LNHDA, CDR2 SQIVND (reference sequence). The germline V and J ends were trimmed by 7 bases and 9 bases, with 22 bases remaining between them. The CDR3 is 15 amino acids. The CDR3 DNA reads TGTGCCAGTATCCTTTCTGAGGCGCCGGAATCGCCCCAGCATTTT. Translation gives CASILSEAPESPQHF.

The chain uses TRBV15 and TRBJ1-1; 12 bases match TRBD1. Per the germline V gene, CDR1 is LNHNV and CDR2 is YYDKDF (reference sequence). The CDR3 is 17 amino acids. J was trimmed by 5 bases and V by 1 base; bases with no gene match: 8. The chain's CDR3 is CATSRVPSGQGATEAFF. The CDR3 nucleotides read TGTGCCACCAGCAGAGTTCCTTCGGGACAGGGGGCAACTGAAGCTTTCTTT. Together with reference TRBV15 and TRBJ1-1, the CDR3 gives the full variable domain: DAMVIQNPRYQVTQFGKPVTLSCSQTLNHNVMYWYQQKSSQAPKLLFHYYDKDFNNEADTPDNFQSRRPNTSFCFLDIRSPGLGDTAMYLCATSRVPSGQGATEAFFGQGTRLTVV.

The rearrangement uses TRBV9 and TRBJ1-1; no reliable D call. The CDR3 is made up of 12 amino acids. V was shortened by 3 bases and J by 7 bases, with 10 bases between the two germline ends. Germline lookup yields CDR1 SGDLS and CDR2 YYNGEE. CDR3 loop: CASSANRDEAFF. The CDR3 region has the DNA TGTGCCAGCAGCGCCAACCGGGATGAAGCTTTCTTT.

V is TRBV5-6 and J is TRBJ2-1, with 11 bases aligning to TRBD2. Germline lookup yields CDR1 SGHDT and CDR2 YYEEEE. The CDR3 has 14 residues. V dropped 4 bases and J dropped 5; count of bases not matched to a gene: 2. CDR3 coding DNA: TGTGCCAGCAGCGCGGGACTAGCGGACAATGAGCAGTTCTTC. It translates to CASSAGLADNEQFF.

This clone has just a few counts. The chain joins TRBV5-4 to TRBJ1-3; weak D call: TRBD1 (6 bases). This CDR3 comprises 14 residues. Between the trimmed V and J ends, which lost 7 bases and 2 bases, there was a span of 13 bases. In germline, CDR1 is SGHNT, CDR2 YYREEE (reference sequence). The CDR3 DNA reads TGTGCCAGCGCTGCGGGGGGCCCTGGAAACACCATATATTTT. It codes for CASAAGGPGNTIYF.

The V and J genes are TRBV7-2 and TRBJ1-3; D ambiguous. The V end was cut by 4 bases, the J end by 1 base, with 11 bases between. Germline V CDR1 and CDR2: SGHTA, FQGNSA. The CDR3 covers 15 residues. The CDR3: CASSSRTGSGNTIYF. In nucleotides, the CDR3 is TGTGCCAGCAGCTCGCGGACGGGATCTGGAAACACCATATATTTT.

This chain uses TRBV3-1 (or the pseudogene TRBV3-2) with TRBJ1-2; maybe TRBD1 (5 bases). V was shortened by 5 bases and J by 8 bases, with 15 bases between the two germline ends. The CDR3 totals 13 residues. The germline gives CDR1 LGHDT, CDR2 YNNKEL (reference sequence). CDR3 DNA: TGTGCCAGCAGCTTTTCGCGTGGACAAGGCTACACCTTC. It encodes CASSFSRGQGYTF.

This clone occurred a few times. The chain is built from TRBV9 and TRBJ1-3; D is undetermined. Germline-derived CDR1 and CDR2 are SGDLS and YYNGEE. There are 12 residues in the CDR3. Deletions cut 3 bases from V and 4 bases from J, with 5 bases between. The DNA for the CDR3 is TGTGCCAGCAGCGGCCGCGGAAACACCATATATTTT. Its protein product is CASSGRGNTIYF.

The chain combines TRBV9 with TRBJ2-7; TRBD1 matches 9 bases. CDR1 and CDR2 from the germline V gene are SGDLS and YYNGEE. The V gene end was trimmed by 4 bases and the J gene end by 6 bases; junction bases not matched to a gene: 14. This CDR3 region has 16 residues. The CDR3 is CASSPQTGGINREQYF. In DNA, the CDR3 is TGTGCCAGCAGCCCTCAGACAGGGGGGATTAATCGCGAGCAGTACTTC.

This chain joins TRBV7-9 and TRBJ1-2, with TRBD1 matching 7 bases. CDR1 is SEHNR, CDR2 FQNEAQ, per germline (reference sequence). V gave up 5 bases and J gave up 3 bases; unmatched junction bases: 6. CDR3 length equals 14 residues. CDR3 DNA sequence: TGTGCCAGCAGCCCACTGGGACAGCACTATGGCTACACCTTC. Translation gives CASSPLGQHYGYTF.

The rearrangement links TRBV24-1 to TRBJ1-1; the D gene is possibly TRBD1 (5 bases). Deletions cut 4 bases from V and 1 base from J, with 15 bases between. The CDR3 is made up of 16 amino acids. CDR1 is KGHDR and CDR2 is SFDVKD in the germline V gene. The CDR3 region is CATSDSGGGTNTEAFF. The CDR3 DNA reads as TGTGCCACCAGTGACTCGGGCGGGGGAACGAACACTGAAGCTTTCTTT.

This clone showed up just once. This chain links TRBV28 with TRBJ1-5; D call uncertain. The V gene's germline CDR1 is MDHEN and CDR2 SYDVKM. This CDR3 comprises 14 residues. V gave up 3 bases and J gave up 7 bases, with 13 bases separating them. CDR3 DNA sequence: TGTGCCAGCAGTTTGATGAGGGCACAGCAGCCCCAGCATTTT. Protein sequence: CASSLMRAQQPQHF. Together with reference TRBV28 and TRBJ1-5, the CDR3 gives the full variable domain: DVKVTQSSRYLVKRTGEKVFLECVQDMDHENMFWYRQDPGLGLRLIYFSYDVKMKEKGDIPEGYSVSREKKERFSLILESASTNQTSMYLCASSLMRAQQPQHFGDGTRLSIL.